Each of the 12 T cell receptor beta chains below was sequenced from the same sample in a study of glioma-infiltrating T cells after dendritic cell vaccination. Libraries were prepared by immunoSEQ multiplex PCR; TCRdb keeps only in-frame clonotypes and omits some of them. This table holds almost 90,000 clones, 75% to 90% found once. Stated time point: after dendritic cell vaccination, including at tumor progression/relapse. The sample was blood, taken after dendritic cell vaccination. These receptors were collected from a human donor with glioblastoma.

The chain carries TRBV5-4 and TRBJ2-1, with 7 bases identical to TRBD1. Per the germline V gene, CDR1 is SGHNT and CDR2 is YYREEE (reference sequence). V lost 0 bases to trimming and J lost 4 bases; unmatched junction nucleotides: 4. This CDR3 has 15 amino acids. CDR3 bases: TGTGCCAGCAGCTTGGCCGGACAGGTATACAATGAGCAGTTCTTC. Amino acid sequence: CASSLAGQVYNEQFF.

This chain connects TRBV9 to TRBJ1-2; maybe TRBD1 (6 bases). The CDR3 sequence is 12 residues long. Germline lookup yields CDR1 SGDLS and CDR2 YYNGEE. V lost 7 bases and J lost 6, with 13 bases in between. The CDR3 sequence: CASGRDIHGYTF. CDR3 coding DNA: TGTGCCAGCGGAAGGGACATCCATGGCTACACCTTC.

The chain couples TRBV25-1 to TRBJ1-1; D is perhaps TRBD1 (6 bases). Trimming left V 0 bases short and J 8 bases short, with 13 bases between. Germline assignment: CDR1 MGHDK and CDR2 SYGVNS. The CDR3 is made up of 14 amino acids. As DNA, the CDR3 is TGTGCCAGCAGTGAATATGGTCGGACAGCAGAAGCTTTCTTT. It specifies CASSEYGRTAEAFF.

This clone was recorded many times. This sequence joins TRBV9 and TRBJ1-3; TRBD1 is a possible D gene (5 bases). With 0 bases removed from V and 3 bases from J, the gap between germline ends came to 10 bases. The germline V gene encodes CDR1 SGDLS and CDR2 YYNGEE. There are 15 residues in the CDR3. CDR3 sequence (DNA): TGTGCCAGCAGCGTAGAGGGGTCCAGTGGAAACACCATATATTTT. Protein: CASSVEGSSGNTIYF.

In its sample, this clone was seen a few times. The V gene is TRBV10-3, the J gene TRBJ1-2, with D perhaps TRBD1 (6 bases). This CDR3 comprises 12 residues. V gave up 4 bases and J gave up 8 bases, with 11 bases separating them. The germline V gene has CDR1 ENHRY and CDR2 SYGVKD. This chain's CDR3 is CAISVGGEGYTF. Here the CDR3 DNA reads TGTGCCATCAGTGTAGGGGGTGAGGGCTACACCTTC.

The chain joins TRBV6-6 to TRBJ1-1; tentative D call: TRBD1 (6 bases). Germline V lookup: CDR1 MNHNY, CDR2 SVGAGI (reference sequence). Trimming shortened V by 6 bases and J by 5 bases, and 13 bases separated the two germline ends. CDR3 length: 13 amino acids. CDR3 in DNA: TGTGCCAGCAGCTCGATCAGGGGAACTGAAGCTTTCTTT. Its protein is CASSSIRGTEAFF.

The chain links TRBV7-2 to TRBJ2-5, with TRBD2 identical over 10 bases. This CDR3 is built from 16 residues. From germline, CDR1 is SGHTA and CDR2 FQGNSA. V dropped 1 base and J dropped 5; count of bases not matched to a gene: 7. CDR3 DNA sequence: TGTGCCAGCAGCTTAGTGGCAGCGGGGGGGCGGGAGACCCAGTACTTC. Its translation: CASSLVAAGGRETQYF.

There are a few counts of this clone. The V and J genes are TRBV7-3 and TRBJ2-3; 7 nucleotides match TRBD1. The CDR3 runs 15 residues. The V gene's germline CDR1 is SGHTA and CDR2 FQGTGA. V trimming: 5 bases; J trimming: 4 bases; junction bases outside the gene matches: 9. CDR3 DNA sequence: TGTGCCAGCAGCCCGACGGGACAGCATGCAGATACGCAGTATTTT. Protein product: CASSPTGQHADTQYF.

The chain employs TRBV9 and TRBJ1-1; D is uncertain. The CDR3 covers 15 residues. V was clipped by 4 bases and J by 1 base, with 14 bases between them. The germline gives CDR1 SGDLS, CDR2 YYNGEE. The CDR3 DNA sequence: TGTGCCAGCAGCTTCGACCCGGCGGGGAACACTGAAGCTTTCTTT. This codes for CASSFDPAGNTEAFF.

The chain joins TRBV28 to TRBJ2-7; D gene ambiguous. This CDR3 region has 13 residues. Trimming shortened V by 1 base and J by 5 bases, and 9 bases separated the two germline ends. The germline V gene has CDR1 MDHEN and CDR2 SYDVKM. CDR3 coding DNA: TGTGCCAGCAGTTTATCCCAAGGAGACGAGCAGTACTTC. Translation gives CASSLSQGDEQYF.

V and J are TRBV5-1 and TRBJ2-7, with TRBD1 as a possible D gene (5 bases). The CDR3 runs to 14 residues. With 4 bases removed from V and 3 bases from J, the gap between germline ends came to 14 bases. The germline V gene encodes CDR1 SGHRS and CDR2 YFSETQ. The CDR3 bases are TGCGCCAGCAGCCAAAGACAGACGAACTACGAGCAGTACTTC. Its protein product is CASSQRQTNYEQYF.

In DNA, the CDR3 is TGTGCCATACACCAGGCACCGAACACTGAAGCTTTCTTT. Its translation: CAIHQAPNTEAFF. The chain couples TRBV10-3 to TRBJ1-1; no reliable D call. V was shortened by 9 bases and J by 1 base, with 12 bases between the two germline ends. The length of the CDR3 is 13 residues. Looked up from germline, CDR1 is ENHRY and CDR2 is SYGVKD.